This T cell receptor beta chain was recorded in a study of T cells in Graves' hyperthyroidism and ophthalmopathy (dated by TCRdb to the late 2010s). Turning to the overall study: Peripheral blood samples were taken at initial diagnosis, before any treatment was given. TCR V-J signatures able to tell the groups apart were searched for in a discovery cohort of 90 to 100 patients, of whom approximately 40 had Graves' ophthalmopathy and about 60 had stable Graves' hyperthyroidism. An independent validation cohort of under 20 hyperthyroidism patients and some 15 patients who later progressed to ophthalmopathy tested prospective prediction of ophthalmopathy. The roughly 90 discovery patients were divided at random into training and test sets in a 7:3 ratio. In over five Graves' hyperthyroidism patients, the study also compared T-cell repertoires from thyroid tissue with T-cell repertoires from blood. Once sampling was done, hyperthyroidism patients were given methimazole at a starting dose of 30 mg daily, whereas ophthalmopathy patients were given high-dose intravenous methylprednisolone. The paper reports TCR Vbeta CDR3 sequencing of approximately 140 peripheral blood samples: 43 ophthalmopathy, some 80 hyperthyroidism and approximately 17 progressor patients. Results and caveats for the whole study, not just this receptor: Ophthalmopathy was separated from stable hyperthyroidism by a 13 V-J signature model, with around 90% sensitivity and 81% to 83% specificity obtained in cross-validation and 80%/75% obtained in testing. Most expanded thyroid clonotypes (frequency above 0.001) were also detected in blood, suggesting blood repertoires may reflect thyroid immune responses. Sample size was not statistically predetermined, and blinding of investigators to group allocation was not performed. During validation, the model predicted progression to ophthalmopathy a median of about 6.5 months ahead of onset, with almost 71% sensitivity and roughly 75% specificity.

Hyperthyroidism patients were newly diagnosed, had a disease duration of under 2 months, and were aged 18 to 65 years. Any patient with an uncontrolled infection, another autoimmune disease, pregnancy or lactation was excluded. Clinical symptoms, serum thyroxine and TRAb, thyroid ultrasound, and orbital computed tomography formed the basis for the diagnoses. For progressor patients, blood was drawn at the first diagnosis of hyperthyroidism, before any ophthalmopathy symptoms had appeared. PBMCs were isolated from about 10 ml of fresh peripheral blood by Ficoll-Paque density gradient centrifugation. Progressor patients were initially diagnosed with Graves' hyperthyroidism and developed ophthalmopathy during follow-up. Total RNA was extracted with Trizol reagent, and quality was checked on an Agilent 2100 Bioanalyzer. This clonotype was counted ten times or more. What this receptor recognizes is not known. Within one base of it there is no much larger clone, and no base qualities were kept.

The TCR beta CDR3 regions were amplified from the RNA transcripts. A first-round RT-PCR of the TCR CDR3 used the HTBI primer set with the Qiagen OneStep RT-PCR kit. A second multiplex PCR round built the libraries, followed by size selection and purification. Libraries were sequenced paired-end with 100 bp reads on an Illumina HiSeq2000. On the study's bioinformatics: Raw data were processed with SOAPnuke, discarding reads with adapters, uncalled bases, mean Phred below 15, or no exact constant-primer or identifier match. High-quality paired reads were merged with COPE v1.2.5, and unique nucleotide sequences were defined as clonotypes. MiTCR v1.1 was used to align clonotypes to the IMGT TRBV, TRBD and TRBJ reference segments. Only V-J combinations with frequency above 0.0001, covering 98% to 99.2% of repertoires, were analysed. The TCS score was defined as the ratio of F50 (clonal expansion) to E x V (chaos), calculated using BLOSUM62-based TCRdist between CDR3 peptides within each V-J. Welch's t-statistics and random forest reduced 500 to 650 V-J features to 13, which were used in a naive Bayes classifier (R e1071). TCRdb trimmed public reads at Q25 via fastp, called clones via MiXCR and kept in-frame beta chains. Each entry is one CDR3 protein sequence, shown with its most common DNA and genes. The V and J calls were not made by the authors but by TCRdb's processing. Counted in this sample were 300,000 to 450,000 distinct CDR3 sequences; less than 20% of them appeared once. The biggest ten clones account for roughly 26% of the sample.

According to the germline V gene, CDR1 reads SGHRS and CDR2 reads YFSETQ. Measured from the cysteine to the phenylalanine, the CDR3 is 12 residues long. Of all the DNA, just the CDR3 is kept, 36 bases in frame from base 1. V and J lose 0 bases and 7 bases, and a span of 7 bases separates them. The rearranged chain carries TRBV5-1 and TRBJ1-1, with an unclear D gene assignment. Sequenced: blood. This TCR was sampled from a woman aged 18-29 years with Graves' hyperthyroidism that later progressed to Graves' ophthalmopathy. The DNA sequence is TGCGCCAGCAGCTTGGACAGCATTGAAGCTTTCTTT. Its coded protein is CASSLDSIEAFF.